This T cell receptor (beta chain) emerged from a study of blood T cell repertoires in COVID-19 (dated by TCRdb to 2020 to 2022). Concerning the study at large: The collaborator samples originated in the United States, Italy and Spain and spanned the acute and convalescent phases of COVID-19. The sample metadata nearly always contained a de-identified subject ID, COVID-19 status, age in years and sex. Where HLA class I and class II types were available, the types were taken from metadata supplied by the sample provider, not from assay-based typing. The material from the prospective study consisted of cDNA or gDNA derived from T cells, B-cell-depleted T cells, or PBMCs. A freely available public database, intended as a resource for researchers studying the immune response to SARS-CoV-2, is where the repertoires were released. Samples were obtained from the ongoing ImmuneRACE study (first 160 participants) and from approximately 1,200 subjects provided by 6 global collaborators. The dataset comprised deeply sampled blood TCRbeta repertoires from subjects exposed to, actively infected with, or recovered from COVID-19.

Points on this clone: Its antigen specificity is not known. No base qualities exist here, and no much larger clone lies one base off it.

Inclusive of the bounding cysteine and phenylalanine, the CDR3 is 19 residues long. The CDR3 DNA has 57 bases and is translated from base 1. The germline V gene encodes CDR1 LGHDT and CDR2 YNNKEL (reference sequence). V drops 1 base and J drops 8 bases, leaving 27 bases in between. The collaborating institutions used their own protocols to collect whole blood in K2EDTA tubes. For TCRbeta analysis, collaborators shipped samples in one of three forms: frozen whole blood, isolated PBMCs, or DNA extracted from either of those sample types. TCRbeta CDR3 regions were amplified from genomic DNA by means of the immunoSEQ Assay, a bias-controlled multiplex PCR. Processing in the source paper ran as follows. The number of nucleated cells in each sample was estimated from the amplification of reference gene primers within the assay. To quantify the absolute abundance of each unique TCRbeta CDR3 rearrangement, sequence reads were collapsed and filtered. For each sample, productive Simpson clonality was calculated as the square root of Simpson's diversity index across productive rearrangements. In its TCRdb copy, this immuneACCESS table keeps in-frame sequences only and misses some clones. Where compared with another copy, unresolved V genes explain less than half of these, and the others have no known cause. V and J calls and clone size are as listed in that table; D and trimming were resolved from the DNA. This sample gives 45,000 to 55,000 clones in total; roughly 85% of them show up just once. Approximately 5.3% of the sample rests with the top ten.

On the study overall, not on this receptor specifically: Clinical and demographic metadata were provided uncurated, with the amount varying by source and participant.

Sequences were obtained from peripheral blood. The rearranged chain carries TRBV3-1 (or the pseudogene TRBV3-2) and TRBJ1-3; 5 matching bases give a weak D call of TRBD1. This receptor was obtained from a human donor in a cohort sampled during active COVID-19. The nucleotide sequence reads TGTGCCAGCAGCCAAGGCGTTGGAGTGGGGCTCGGCCTAGTGGACACCATATATTTT. It translates as CASSQGVGVGLGLVDTIYF.